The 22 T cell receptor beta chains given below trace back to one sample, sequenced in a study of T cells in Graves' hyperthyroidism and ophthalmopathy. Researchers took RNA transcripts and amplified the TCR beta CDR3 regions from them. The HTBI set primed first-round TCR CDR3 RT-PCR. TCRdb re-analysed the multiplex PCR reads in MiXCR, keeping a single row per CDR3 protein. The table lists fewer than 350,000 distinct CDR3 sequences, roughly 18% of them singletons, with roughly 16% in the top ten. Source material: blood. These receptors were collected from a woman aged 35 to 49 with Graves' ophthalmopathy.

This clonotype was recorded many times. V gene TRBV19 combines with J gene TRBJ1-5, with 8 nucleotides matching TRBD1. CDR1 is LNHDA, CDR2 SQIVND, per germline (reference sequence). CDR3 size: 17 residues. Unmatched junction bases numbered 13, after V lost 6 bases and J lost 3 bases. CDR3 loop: CASRRSFGTGTNQPQHF. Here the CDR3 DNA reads TGTGCCAGTAGACGTTCATTCGGGACAGGTACCAATCAGCCCCAGCATTTT.

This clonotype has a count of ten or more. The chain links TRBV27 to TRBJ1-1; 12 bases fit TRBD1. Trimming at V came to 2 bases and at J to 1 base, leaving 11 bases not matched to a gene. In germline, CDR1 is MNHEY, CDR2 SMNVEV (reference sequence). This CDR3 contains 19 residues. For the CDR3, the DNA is TGTGCCAGCAGTTTAGTCCGGGACAGGGGGCGAGTAGGGAACACTGAAGCTTTCTTT. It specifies CASSLVRDRGRVGNTEAFF.

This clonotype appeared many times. CDR3 sequence reads: CASSSTDRANTGELFF. CDR3 coding DNA: TGTGCCAGCAGTTCCACGGACAGGGCGAACACCGGGGAGCTGTTTTTT. The chain combines TRBV28 with TRBJ2-2; 8 bases are shared with TRBD1. The trim removed 4 bases at V and 0 bases at J, leaving 4 bases unmatched. The CDR3 is 16 residues long. Germline loops: CDR1 MDHEN, CDR2 SYDVKM.

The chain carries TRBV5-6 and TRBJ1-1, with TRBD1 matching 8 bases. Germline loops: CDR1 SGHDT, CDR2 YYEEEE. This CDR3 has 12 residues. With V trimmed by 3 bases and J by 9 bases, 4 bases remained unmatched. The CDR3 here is CASSSGQGKAFF. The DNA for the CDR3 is TGTGCCAGCAGCTCCGGACAGGGAAAAGCTTTCTTT.

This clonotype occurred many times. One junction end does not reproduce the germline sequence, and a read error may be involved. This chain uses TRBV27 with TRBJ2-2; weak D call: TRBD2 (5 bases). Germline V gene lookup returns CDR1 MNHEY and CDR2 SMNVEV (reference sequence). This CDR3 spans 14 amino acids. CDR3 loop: CASKSQTNTGEPFF. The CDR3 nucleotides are TGTGCCAGCAAGTCGCAGACGAACACCGGGGAGCCGTTTTTT.

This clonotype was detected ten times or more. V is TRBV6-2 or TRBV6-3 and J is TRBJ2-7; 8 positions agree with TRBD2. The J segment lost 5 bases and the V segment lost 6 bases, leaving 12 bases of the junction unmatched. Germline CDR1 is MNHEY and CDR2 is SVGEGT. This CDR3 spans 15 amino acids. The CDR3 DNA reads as TGTGCCAGCAGCCGGACTAGCCGCAGCCCCAACGAGCAGTACTTC. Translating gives CASSRTSRSPNEQYF.

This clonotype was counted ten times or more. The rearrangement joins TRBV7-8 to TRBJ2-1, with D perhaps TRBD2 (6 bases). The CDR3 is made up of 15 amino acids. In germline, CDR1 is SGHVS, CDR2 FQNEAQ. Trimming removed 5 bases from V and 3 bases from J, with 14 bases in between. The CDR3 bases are TGTGCCAGCAGCGCGAAACGGGGAGGCTACAATGAGCAGTTCTTC. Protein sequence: CASSAKRGGYNEQFF.

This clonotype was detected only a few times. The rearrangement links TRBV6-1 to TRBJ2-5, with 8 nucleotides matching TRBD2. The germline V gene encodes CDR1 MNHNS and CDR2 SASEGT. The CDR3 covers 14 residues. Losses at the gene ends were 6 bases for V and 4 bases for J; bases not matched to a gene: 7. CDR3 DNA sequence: TGTGCCAGCAGGGGAGCGGGAGAAGGAGAGACCCAGTACTTC. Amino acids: CASRGAGEGETQYF.

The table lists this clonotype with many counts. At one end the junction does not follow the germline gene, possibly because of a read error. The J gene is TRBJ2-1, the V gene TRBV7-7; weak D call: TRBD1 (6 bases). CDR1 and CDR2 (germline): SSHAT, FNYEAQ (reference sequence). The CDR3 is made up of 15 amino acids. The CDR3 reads CASSLDGTLNNEQFF. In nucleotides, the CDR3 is TGTGCTAGCAGCTTAGACGGGACACTTAACAATGAGCAGTTCTTC.

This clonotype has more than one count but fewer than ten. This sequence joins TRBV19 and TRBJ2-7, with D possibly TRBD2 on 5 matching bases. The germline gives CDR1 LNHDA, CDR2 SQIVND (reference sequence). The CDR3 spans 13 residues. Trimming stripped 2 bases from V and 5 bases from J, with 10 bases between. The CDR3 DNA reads TGTGCCAGTAGTATATTAGAGGGAAACGAGCAGTACTTC. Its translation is CASSILEGNEQYF.

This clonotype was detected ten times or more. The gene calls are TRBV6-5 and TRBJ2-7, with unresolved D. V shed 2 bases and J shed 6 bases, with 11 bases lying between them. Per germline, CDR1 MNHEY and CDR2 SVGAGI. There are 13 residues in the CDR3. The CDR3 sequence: CASSYIRSSEQYF. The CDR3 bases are TGTGCCAGCAGTTACATCAGGAGCAGCGAGCAGTACTTC.

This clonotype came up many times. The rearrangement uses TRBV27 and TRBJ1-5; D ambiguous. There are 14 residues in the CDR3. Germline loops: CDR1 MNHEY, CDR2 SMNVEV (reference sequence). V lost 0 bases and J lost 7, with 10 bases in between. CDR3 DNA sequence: TGTGCCAGCAGTTTATCCCATAGAGAACAGCCCCAGCATTTT. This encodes CASSLSHREQPQHF.

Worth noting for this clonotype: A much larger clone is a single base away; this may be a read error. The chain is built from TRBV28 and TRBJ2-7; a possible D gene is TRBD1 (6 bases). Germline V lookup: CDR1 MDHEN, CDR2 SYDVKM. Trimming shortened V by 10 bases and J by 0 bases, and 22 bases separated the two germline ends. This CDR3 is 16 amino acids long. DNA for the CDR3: TGTGCCATCAGCGGAACAGGGTTCCAACCCTCCTACGAGCAGTACTTC. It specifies CAISGTGFQPSYEQYF.

CDR3 loop: CASSLIQGVETQYF. Here the CDR3 DNA reads TGTGCCAGCAGCTTAATACAGGGCGTTGAGACCCAGTACTTC. This chain uses TRBV5-5 with TRBJ2-5, with a possible D match to TRBD1 (6 bases). The V end lost 2 bases, the J end lost 5 bases, and 13 bases lay between the germline ends. The germline V gene encodes CDR1 SGHKS and CDR2 YYEKEE (reference sequence). The length of the CDR3 is 14 residues.

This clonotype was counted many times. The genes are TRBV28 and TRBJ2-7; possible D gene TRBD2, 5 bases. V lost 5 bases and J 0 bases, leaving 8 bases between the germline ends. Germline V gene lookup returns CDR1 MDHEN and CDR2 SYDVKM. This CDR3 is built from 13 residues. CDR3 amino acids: CASSRGNSYEQYF. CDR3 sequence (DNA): TGTGCCAGCAGTCGAGGGAACTCCTACGAGCAGTACTTC.

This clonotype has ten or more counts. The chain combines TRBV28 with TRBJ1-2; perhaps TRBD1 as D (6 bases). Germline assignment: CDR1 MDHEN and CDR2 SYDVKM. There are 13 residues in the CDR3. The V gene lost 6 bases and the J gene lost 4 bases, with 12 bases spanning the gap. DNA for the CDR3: TGTGCCAGCAGCCCCGGGGGCAGCTATGGCTACACCTTC. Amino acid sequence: CASSPGGSYGYTF.

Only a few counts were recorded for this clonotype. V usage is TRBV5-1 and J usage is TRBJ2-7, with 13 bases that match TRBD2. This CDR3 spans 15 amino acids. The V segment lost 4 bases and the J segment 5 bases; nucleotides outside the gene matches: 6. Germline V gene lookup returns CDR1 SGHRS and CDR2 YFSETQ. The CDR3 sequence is CASSTRTSGSNEQYF. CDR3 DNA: TGCGCCAGCAGCACGAGGACTAGCGGGAGTAACGAGCAGTACTTC. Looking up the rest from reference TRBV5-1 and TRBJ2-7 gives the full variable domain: KAGVTQTPRYLIKTRGQQVTLSCSPISGHRSVSWYQQTPGQGLQFLFEYFSETQRNKGNFPGRFSGRQFSNSRSEMNVSTLELGDSALYLCASSTRTSGSNEQYFGPGTRLTVT.

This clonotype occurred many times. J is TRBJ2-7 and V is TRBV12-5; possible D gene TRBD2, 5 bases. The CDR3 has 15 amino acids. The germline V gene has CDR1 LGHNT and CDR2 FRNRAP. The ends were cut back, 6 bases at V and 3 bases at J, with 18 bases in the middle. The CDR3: CASGPTGSPYYEQYF. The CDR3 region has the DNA TGTGCTAGTGGGCCTACGGGATCCCCCTACTACGAGCAGTACTTC. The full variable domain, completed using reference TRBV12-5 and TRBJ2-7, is DARVTQTPRHKVTEMGQEVTMRCQPILGHNTVFWYRQTMMQGLELLAYFRNRAPLDDSGMPKDRFSAEMPDATLATLKIQPSEPRDSAVYFCASGPTGSPYYEQYFGPGTRLTVT.

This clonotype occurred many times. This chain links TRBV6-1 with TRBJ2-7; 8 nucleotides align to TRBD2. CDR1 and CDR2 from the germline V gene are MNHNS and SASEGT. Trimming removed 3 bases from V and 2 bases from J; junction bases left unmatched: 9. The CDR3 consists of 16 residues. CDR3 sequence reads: CASSEDTPGLAYEQYF. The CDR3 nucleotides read TGTGCCAGCAGTGAGGACACCCCGGGACTAGCCTACGAGCAGTACTTC.

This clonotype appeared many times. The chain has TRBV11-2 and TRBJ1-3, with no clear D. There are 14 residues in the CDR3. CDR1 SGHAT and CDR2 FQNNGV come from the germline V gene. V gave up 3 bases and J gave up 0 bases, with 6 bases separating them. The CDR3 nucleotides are TGTGCCAGCAGCTTTGGAAGCTCTGGAAACACCATATATTTT. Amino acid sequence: CASSFGSSGNTIYF.

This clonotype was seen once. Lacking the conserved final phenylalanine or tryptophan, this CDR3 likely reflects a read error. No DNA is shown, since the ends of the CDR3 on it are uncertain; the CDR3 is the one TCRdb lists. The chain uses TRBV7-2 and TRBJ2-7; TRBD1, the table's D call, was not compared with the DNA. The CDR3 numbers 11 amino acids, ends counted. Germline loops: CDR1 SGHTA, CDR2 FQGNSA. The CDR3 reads CASSVGQGKYL.

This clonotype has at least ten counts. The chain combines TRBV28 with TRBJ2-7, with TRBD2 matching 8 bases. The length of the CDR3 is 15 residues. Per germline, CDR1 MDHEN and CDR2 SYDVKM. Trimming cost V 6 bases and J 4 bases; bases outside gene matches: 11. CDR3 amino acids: CASSPLSGAKYEQYF. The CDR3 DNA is TGTGCCAGCAGCCCTCTTAGCGGGGCTAAATACGAGCAGTACTTC.